A selection of T cell receptor beta chains follows, all from one sample in a study of blood T cell repertoires in COVID-19. TCRdb's table, derived via immunoSEQ multiplex PCR, lists solely in-frame clones and lacks some. Of over 200,000 clones in the sample, 92% were seen once. Sequenced input: peripheral blood. These receptors were obtained from a man between 60 and 75 years old with COVID-19, enrolled during active disease. Both conserved end residues are part of each CDR3. The order of the fields is clone size, V gene, D gene, J gene, CDR3 protein, CDR3 DNA. D genes are given only for firm matches. Clone size is stated in some rows and not others, as once, few, many or a class when expanded.

clone_size: -; v_call: TRBV10-3; d_call: -; j_call: TRBJ2-7; cdr3_aa: CAINRREQYF; cdr3_nt: TGTGCCATCAATCGGAGAGAGCAGTACTTC
clone_size: -; v_call: TRBV30; d_call: -; j_call: TRBJ1-3; cdr3_aa: CAWSPNQGNTIYF; cdr3_nt: TGTGCCTGGAGTCCAAATCAGGGAAACACCATATATTTT
clone_size: -; v_call: TRBV4-3; d_call: TRBD1; j_call: TRBJ2-1; cdr3_aa: CASSQAGTGAIDEQFF; cdr3_nt: TGCGCCAGCAGCCAGGCTGGGACAGGGGCTATCGATGAGCAGTTCTTC
clone_size: -; v_call: TRBV6-1; d_call: -; j_call: TRBJ2-3; cdr3_aa: CASSDRGRGEDTQYF; cdr3_nt: TGTGCCAGCAGTGATCGCGGCAGGGGGGAAGATACGCAGTATTTT
clone_size: -; v_call: TRBV18; d_call: -; j_call: TRBJ1-6; cdr3_aa: CASSPLASENSPLHF; cdr3_nt: TGTGCCAGCTCACCACTCGCGAGCGAGAATTCACCCCTCCACTTT
clone_size: -; v_call: TRBV5-1; d_call: -; j_call: TRBJ1-2; cdr3_aa: CASSLGPGGYGYTF; cdr3_nt: TGCGCCAGCAGCTTGGGCCCGGGTGGTTATGGCTACACCTTC
clone_size: -; v_call: TRBV7-9; d_call: TRBD1; j_call: TRBJ1-6; cdr3_aa: CASRSGTGDSPLHF; cdr3_nt: TGTGCCAGCAGGTCCGGGACAGGGGATTCACCCCTCCACTTT
clone_size: -; v_call: TRBV30; d_call: TRBD1; j_call: TRBJ1-3; cdr3_aa: CAWSVPTGKNTIYF; cdr3_nt: TGTGCCTGGAGTGTACCGACAGGGAAGAACACCATATATTTT
clone_size: -; v_call: TRBV2; d_call: -; j_call: TRBJ2-2; cdr3_aa: CASSRGYTGELFF; cdr3_nt: TGTGCCAGCAGTCGGGGGTACACCGGGGAGCTGTTTTTT
clone_size: -; v_call: TRBV11-2; d_call: TRBD1; j_call: TRBJ2-2; cdr3_aa: CASSLRRQGLITGELFF; cdr3_nt: TGTGCCAGCAGCTTAAGGAGACAGGGCCTAATTACCGGGGAGCTGTTTTTT
clone_size: -; v_call: TRBV30; d_call: -; j_call: TRBJ1-2; cdr3_aa: CAGRGEGGYTF; cdr3_nt: TGTGCCGGACGAGGGGAGGGGGGCTACACCTTC
clone_size: -; v_call: TRBV12-3/TRBV12-4; d_call: -; j_call: TRBJ1-4; cdr3_aa: CATRWNEKLFF; cdr3_nt: TGTGCCACTCGGTGGAATGAAAAACTGTTTTTT
clone_size: -; v_call: TRBV9; d_call: TRBD2; j_call: TRBJ2-3; cdr3_aa: CASSSREGGRADTQYF; cdr3_nt: TGTGCCAGCAGCTCCCGGGAGGGAGGTAGGGCAGATACGCAGTATTTT
clone_size: -; v_call: TRBV9; d_call: TRBD2; j_call: TRBJ2-1; cdr3_aa: CASSGGLAWIGSYNEQFF; cdr3_nt: TGTGCCAGCAGCGGGGGACTAGCTTGGATTGGGTCCTACAATGAGCAGTTCTTC
clone_size: -; v_call: TRBV7-8; d_call: TRBD1; j_call: TRBJ1-2; cdr3_aa: CASSSLGQNYGYTF; cdr3_nt: TGTGCCAGCAGTTCCCTGGGACAGAACTATGGCTACACCTTC
clone_size: -; v_call: TRBV28; d_call: -; j_call: TRBJ1-2; cdr3_aa: CASRSGVRGYTF; cdr3_nt: TGTGCCAGCAGATCAGGGGTTCGAGGCTACACCTTC
clone_size: -; v_call: TRBV5-6; d_call: -; j_call: TRBJ1-6; cdr3_aa: CASSWGRGTRQSPLHF; cdr3_nt: TGTGCCAGCAGCTGGGGGCGGGGGACACGGCAGTCACCCCTCCACTTT
clone_size: -; v_call: TRBV5-4; d_call: -; j_call: TRBJ2-5; cdr3_aa: CASSPPDWQETQYF; cdr3_nt: TGTGCCAGCAGCCCCCCTGACTGGCAAGAGACCCAGTACTTC
clone_size: -; v_call: TRBV29-1; d_call: -; j_call: TRBJ1-4; cdr3_aa: CSVTAGDEKLFF; cdr3_nt: TGCAGCGTGACAGCAGGCGATGAAAAACTGTTTTTT
clone_size: -; v_call: TRBV21-1; d_call: -; j_call: TRBJ1-5; cdr3_aa: CASSPRQGHQPQHF; cdr3_nt: TGTGCCAGCAGCCCTCGACAGGGGCATCAGCCCCAGCATTTT
clone_size: few; v_call: TRBV12-3/TRBV12-4; d_call: -; j_call: TRBJ1-5; cdr3_aa: CASSFDRNQPQHF; cdr3_nt: TGTGCCAGCAGTTTCGACAGGAATCAGCCCCAGCATTTT
clone_size: -; v_call: TRBV3-1/TRBV3-2; d_call: -; j_call: TRBJ1-4; cdr3_aa: CASSQGGLNEKLFF; cdr3_nt: TGTGCCAGCAGCCAAGGTGGACTTAATGAAAAACTGTTTTTT
clone_size: -; v_call: TRBV18; d_call: TRBD2; j_call: TRBJ2-1; cdr3_aa: CASSPQLAFNEQFF; cdr3_nt: TGTGCCAGCTCACCTCAACTAGCGTTCAATGAGCAGTTCTTC
clone_size: -; v_call: TRBV12-2; d_call: -; j_call: TRBJ1-1; cdr3_aa: CASRSKTGNTEAFF; cdr3_nt: TGTGCAAGTCGCTCAAAGACAGGTAACACTGAAGCTTTCTTT
clone_size: -; v_call: TRBV16; d_call: -; j_call: TRBJ1-1; cdr3_aa: CASSQAGAGTEAFF; cdr3_nt: TGTGCCAGCAGCCAAGCGGGGGCAGGGACTGAAGCTTTCTTT
clone_size: -; v_call: TRBV6-6; d_call: TRBD2; j_call: TRBJ2-7; cdr3_aa: CASSPGTSGIYYEQYF; cdr3_nt: TGTGCCAGCAGCCCGGGGACTAGCGGGATCTACTACGAGCAGTACTTC
clone_size: few; v_call: TRBV19; d_call: TRBD1; j_call: TRBJ2-1; cdr3_aa: CASRNSGTGNNEQFF; cdr3_nt: TGTGCCAGTAGGAATTCCGGGACAGGGAACAATGAGCAGTTCTTC
clone_size: -; v_call: TRBV28; d_call: TRBD2; j_call: TRBJ2-1; cdr3_aa: CASSSGLAGGWSYNEQFF; cdr3_nt: TGTGCCAGCAGTTCCGGACTAGCGGGAGGCTGGTCCTACAATGAGCAGTTCTTC
clone_size: -; v_call: TRBV5-4; d_call: -; j_call: TRBJ2-7; cdr3_aa: CASSLDRDSYEQYF; cdr3_nt: TGTGCCAGCAGCCTGGACCGGGACTCCTACGAGCAGTACTTC
clone_size: once; v_call: TRBV27; d_call: -; j_call: TRBJ1-2; cdr3_aa: CASSSTGQTRGGYTF; cdr3_nt: TGTGCCAGCAGTTCCACAGGCCAGACCCGAGGAGGCTACACCTTC
clone_size: -; v_call: TRBV18; d_call: -; j_call: TRBJ2-5; cdr3_aa: CASSTRASYQETQYF; cdr3_nt: TGTGCCAGCTCAACCAGGGCGTCCTACCAAGAGACCCAGTACTTC
clone_size: -; v_call: TRBV24-1; d_call: TRBD1; j_call: TRBJ2-3; cdr3_aa: CATSEQGVGTDTQYF; cdr3_nt: TGTGCCACCAGTGAACAGGGGGTTGGTACAGATACGCAGTATTTT
clone_size: -; v_call: TRBV5-1; d_call: TRBD1; j_call: TRBJ2-7; cdr3_aa: CASSSFTGGRGYEQYF; cdr3_nt: TGCGCCAGCAGCTCCTTTACAGGGGGCCGGGGCTACGAGCAGTACTTC
clone_size: -; v_call: TRBV4-1; d_call: -; j_call: TRBJ2-3; cdr3_aa: CASSQDSIVKDTQYF; cdr3_nt: TGCGCCAGCAGCCAAGATTCAATAGTCAAAGATACGCAGTATTTT